This TCR beta chain was identified in a study of T cell responses to AZD1222 COVID-19 vaccine. Study outcomes and limitations: Dominant at 160-218 and 743-854, vaccine-associated CD4 TCRs also spanned spike. After the peak T cell response, and only then, were repertoires sampled.

Assay used: immunoSEQ multiplex PCR; TCRdb lists only in-frame clones, some missing. Among fewer than 150,000 clones, 70% to 90% were seen once, and the ten largest hold approximately 3.4%. The CDR3 totals 15 residues. CDR1 and CDR2 from the germline V gene are SGDLS and YYNGEE. V lost 3 bases to trimming and J lost 4 bases, with 14 bases between them. This clone occurred a few times. What it recognizes is unknown. The TCR sequence derives from an adult who received the AZD1222 COVID-19 vaccine. The chain combines TRBV9 with TRBJ1-5; TRBD1 might be the D (6 bases). Material: peripheral blood, obtained 28 days after the second AZD1222 dose. CDR3 nucleotides: TGTGCCAGCAGCGCTACAGGGATCGTTAATCAGCCCCAGCATTTT. It is translated as CASSATGIVNQPQHF.